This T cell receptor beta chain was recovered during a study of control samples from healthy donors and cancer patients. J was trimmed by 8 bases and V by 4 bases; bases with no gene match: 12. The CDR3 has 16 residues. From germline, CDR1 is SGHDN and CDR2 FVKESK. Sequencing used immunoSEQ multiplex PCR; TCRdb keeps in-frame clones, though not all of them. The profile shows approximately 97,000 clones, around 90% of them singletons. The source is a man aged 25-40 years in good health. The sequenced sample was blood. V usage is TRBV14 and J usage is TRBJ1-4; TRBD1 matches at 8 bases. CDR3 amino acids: CASSRSGRDRREKLFF. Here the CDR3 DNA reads TGTGCCAGCAGCCGTTCAGGCCGGGACAGGAGGGAAAAACTGTTTTTT.